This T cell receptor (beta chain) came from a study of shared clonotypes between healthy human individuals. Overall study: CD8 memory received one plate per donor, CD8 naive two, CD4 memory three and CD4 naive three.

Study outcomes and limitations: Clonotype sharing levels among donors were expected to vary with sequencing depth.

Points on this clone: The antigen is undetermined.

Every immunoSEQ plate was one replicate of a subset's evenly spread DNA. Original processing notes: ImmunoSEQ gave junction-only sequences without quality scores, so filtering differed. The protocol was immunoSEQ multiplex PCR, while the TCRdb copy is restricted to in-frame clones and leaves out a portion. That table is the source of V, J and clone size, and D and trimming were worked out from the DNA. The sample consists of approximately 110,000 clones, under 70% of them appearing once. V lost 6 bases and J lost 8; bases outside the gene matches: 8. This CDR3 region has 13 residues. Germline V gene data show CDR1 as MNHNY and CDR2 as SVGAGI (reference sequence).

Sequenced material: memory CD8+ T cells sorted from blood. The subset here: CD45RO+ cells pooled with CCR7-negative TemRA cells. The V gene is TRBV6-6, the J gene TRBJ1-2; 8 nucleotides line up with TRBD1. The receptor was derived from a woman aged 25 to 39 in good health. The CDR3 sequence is CASRSGTGNGYTF. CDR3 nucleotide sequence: TGTGCCAGCAGGTCCGGGACAGGTAACGGCTACACCTTC.